This passage covers 31 T cell receptor beta chains from one sample sequenced in a study of PD-1 blockade in classical Hodgkin lymphoma. After autologous stem cell transplantation all patients relapsed, and prior brentuximab vedotin exposure differed between cohorts. Repertoires were generated with immunoSEQ multiplex PCR, while TCRdb's copy carries only in-frame clones and drops some. The sample holds 12,000 or so clones, about 88% seen once. This sample comprised peripheral blood mononuclear cells (PBMCs), obtained at baseline. The receptors shown here come from a human donor with classical Hodgkin lymphoma.

The rearrangement links TRBV28 to TRBJ2-1; TRBD2 matches at 10 bases. Germline V gene lookup returns CDR1 MDHEN and CDR2 SYDVKM. J was trimmed by 0 bases and V by 8 bases; bases with no gene match: 19. CDR3 length: 20 amino acids. CDR3 in amino acids: CASVEPGNLAGGSSYNEQFF. CDR3 bases: TGTGCCAGCGTGGAACCAGGAAATTTAGCGGGGGGATCCTCCTACAATGAGCAGTTCTTC. The complete variable domain, with remaining parts taken from reference TRBV28 and TRBJ2-1, reads DVKVTQSSRYLVKRTGEKVFLECVQDMDHENMFWYRQDPGLGLRLIYFSYDVKMKEKGDIPEGYSVSREKKERFSLILESASTNQTSMYLCASVEPGNLAGGSSYNEQFFGPGTRLTVL.

The chain employs TRBV28 and TRBJ2-2; TRBD1 is a possible D gene (6 bases). The CDR3 has 12 amino acids. V shed 5 bases and J shed 9 bases, with 10 bases lying between them. Germline V gene lookup returns CDR1 MDHEN and CDR2 SYDVKM. The CDR3 region is CASSVGAWELFF. The CDR3 coding sequence is TGTGCCAGCAGTGTGGGGGCCTGGGAGCTGTTTTTT.

V is TRBV6-5 and J is TRBJ2-1, with D possibly TRBD2 on 7 matching bases. Trimming cost V 8 bases and J 5 bases, with 16 bases left between them. CDR3 length: 14 amino acids. Germline V CDR1 and CDR2: MNHEY, SVGAGI. CDR3 sequence reads: CASRPGGFDNEQFF. DNA for the CDR3: TGTGCCAGCCGACCGGGGGGCTTCGACAATGAGCAGTTCTTC.

This chain joins TRBV13 and TRBJ2-7, with 7 positions matching TRBD1. V trimming: 3 bases; J trimming: 0 bases; junction bases outside the gene matches: 5. Germline CDR1 and CDR2: PRHDT and FYEKMQ (reference sequence). The CDR3 is 15 amino acids. Here the CDR3 DNA reads TGTGCCAGCAGCTTCCGACAGGGCAGCTCCTACGAGCAGTACTTC. Its translation is CASSFRQGSSYEQYF.

V is TRBV10-3 and J is TRBJ1-2, with D hard to call. The CDR3 length is 11 residues. Germline CDR1 is ENHRY and CDR2 is SYGVKD. V shed 6 bases and J shed 3 bases, with 5 bases lying between them. For the CDR3, the DNA is TGTGCCATCAGCGACGACTATGGCTACACCTTC. The encoded protein is CAISDDYGYTF.

The chain employs TRBV5-1 and TRBJ2-1, with TRBD2 matching over 12 bases. The CDR3 covers 13 residues. Germline V gene data show CDR1 as SGHRS and CDR2 as YFSETQ. Unmatched junction bases numbered 0, after V lost 1 base and J lost 10 bases. The CDR3 bases are TGCGCCAGCAGCTTGACTAGCGGGAGGGAGCAGTTCTTC. Its translation is CASSLTSGREQFF. The whole variable domain, remainder taken from reference TRBV5-1 and TRBJ2-1, is KAGVTQTPRYLIKTRGQQVTLSCSPISGHRSVSWYQQTPGQGLQFLFEYFSETQRNKGNFPGRFSGRQFSNSRSEMNVSTLELGDSALYLCASSLTSGREQFFGPGTRLTVL.

The V gene is TRBV15, the J gene TRBJ2-7, with 7 positions matching TRBD2. Germline trimming cut 1 base from V and 5 bases from J; bases unmatched to any gene: 8. CDR3 length equals 15 residues. CDR1 is LNHNV, CDR2 YYDKDF, per germline (reference sequence). CDR3: CATSRARENRHEQYF. The CDR3 nucleotides read TGTGCCACCAGCAGAGCGCGGGAGAATAGGCACGAGCAGTACTTC.

The chain couples TRBV6-6 to TRBJ2-7, with D maybe TRBD2 (5 bases). The CDR3 length is 13 residues. Looked up from germline, CDR1 is MNHNY and CDR2 is SVGAGI (reference sequence). The V end lost 4 bases, the J end lost 6 bases, and 13 bases lay between the germline ends. This CDR3 reads CASSSPLAGEQYF. The CDR3, as DNA: TGTGCCAGCAGTTCCCCCCTTGCGGGCGAGCAGTACTTC.

This chain joins TRBV4-1 and TRBJ1-2; tentative D call: TRBD1 (5 bases). This CDR3 comprises 15 residues. Germline CDR1 is MGHRA and CDR2 is YSYEKL. V lost 4 bases and J lost 7, with 19 bases in between. This CDR3 reads CASSPKGRVQGGYTF. The CDR3 coding sequence is TGCGCCAGCAGCCCAAAGGGGCGAGTTCAAGGTGGCTACACCTTC.

This clone has just one count. J is TRBJ1-1 and V is TRBV10-3, with D unresolved. V dropped 10 bases and J dropped 4 bases, with 22 bases sitting between them. Germline V gene lookup returns CDR1 ENHRY and CDR2 SYGVKD. This CDR3 has 15 amino acids. The CDR3 sequence: CATWRSPLVVTEAFF. In DNA, the CDR3 is TGTGCCACGTGGCGGTCCCCGTTGGTGGTCACTGAAGCTTTCTTT.

This sequence joins TRBV27 and TRBJ2-7, with D uncertain. This CDR3 is built from 11 residues. From germline, CDR1 is MNHEY and CDR2 SMNVEV (reference sequence). V was cut by 5 bases and J by 0 bases, with 2 bases left in between. The CDR3 here is CASSLSYEQYF. The CDR3 DNA is TGTGCCAGCAGTCTCTCCTACGAGCAGTACTTC.

The rearrangement uses TRBV7-9 and TRBJ1-6, with 7 positions matching TRBD1. The CDR3 runs to 18 residues. CDR1 is SEHNR and CDR2 is FQNEAQ in the germline V gene (reference sequence). J lost 5 bases, V lost 4 bases, and 14 bases had no gene match. DNA for the CDR3: TGTGCCAGCAGCTCCTTTTCTGGGTCCGGGACAGATAATTCACCCCTCCACTTT. Translating it yields CASSSFSGSGTDNSPLHF.

V gene TRBV6-5 combines with J gene TRBJ2-3; D not certain. Germline CDR1 MNHEY, CDR2 SVGAGI. The V gene lost 6 bases and the J gene lost 1 base, with 8 bases spanning the gap. CDR3 length: 13 amino acids. DNA of the CDR3: TGTGCCAGCAGGGAGCCAGGCACAGATACGCAGTATTTT. The encoded protein is CASREPGTDTQYF.

The chain couples TRBV4-1 to TRBJ2-1; maybe TRBD2 (6 bases). The V gene lost 0 bases and the J gene lost 4 bases, with 13 bases spanning the gap. This CDR3 has 16 amino acids. Germline values: CDR1 MGHRA, CDR2 YSYEKL. DNA of the CDR3: TGCGCCAGCAGCCAAGATTCCGGGACTGGATACAATGAGCAGTTCTTC. The encoded protein is CASSQDSGTGYNEQFF.

The chain has TRBV10-3 and TRBJ1-1; D call uncertain. V lost 8 bases, J lost 0 bases, and 7 bases lay in between. In germline, CDR1 is ENHRY, CDR2 SYGVKD. The CDR3 covers 12 residues. The CDR3 here is CAIGGLNTEAFF. The CDR3 bases are TGTGCCATCGGAGGGTTGAACACTGAAGCTTTCTTT.

V and J are TRBV28 and TRBJ1-5; D gene uncertain. The CDR3 has 14 amino acids. Germline assignment: CDR1 MDHEN and CDR2 SYDVKM. Trimming took off 6 bases at V and 1 base at J, with 10 bases between the two ends. The CDR3 DNA follows: TGTGCCAGCAGCCGCGGAGGGAGCAATCAGCCCCAGCATTTT. It specifies CASSRGGSNQPQHF. The full variable domain, rest sourced from reference TRBV28 and TRBJ1-5, is DVKVTQSSRYLVKRTGEKVFLECVQDMDHENMFWYRQDPGLGLRLIYFSYDVKMKEKGDIPEGYSVSREKKERFSLILESASTNQTSMYLCASSRGGSNQPQHFGDGTRLSIL.

The J gene is TRBJ1-3, the V gene TRBV4-2; D unresolved. CDR1 and CDR2 from the germline V gene are LGHNA and YNFKEQ. CDR3 length: 16 amino acids. The V end lost 0 bases, the J end lost 0 bases, and 9 bases lay between the germline ends. CDR3 nucleotides: TGTGCCAGCAGCCAAGAGGCTGGGGACTCTGGAAACACCATATATTTT. Protein sequence: CASSQEAGDSGNTIYF.

This clone turned up a few times. This chain connects TRBV30 to TRBJ1-1; the D is unclear. This CDR3 has 13 residues. Deletions cut 4 bases from V and 4 bases from J, with 13 bases between. Germline CDR1 is GTSNPN and CDR2 is SVGIG (reference sequence). The CDR3 DNA reads as TGTGCCTGGATAATTACTACTGGCACTGAAGCTTTCTTT. Translating it yields CAWIITTGTEAFF.

The chain combines TRBV5-1 with TRBJ1-3; weak D call: TRBD1 (6 bases). CDR1 and CDR2 from the germline V gene are SGHRS and YFSETQ. This CDR3 spans 15 amino acids. Deletions cut 2 bases from V and 1 base from J, with 10 bases between. CDR3 coding DNA: TGCGCCAGCAGCTTACAGGGAGCTTCTGGAAACACCATATATTTT. Its translation is CASSLQGASGNTIYF.

This clone has a handful of counts. The chain has TRBV20-1 and TRBJ2-7; D gene unclear. Trimming cost V 4 bases and J 6 bases, with 10 bases left between them. CDR1 DFQATT and CDR2 SNEGSKA come from the germline V gene (reference sequence). The CDR3 totals 11 residues. The DNA for the CDR3 is TGCAGTGCTAAATCCAACAGCGAGCAGTACTTC. It encodes CSAKSNSEQYF.

V and J are TRBV7-6 and TRBJ2-1, with D uncertain. The germline gives CDR1 SGHVS, CDR2 FNYEAQ. V lost 4 bases to trimming and J lost 2 bases, with 6 bases between them. This CDR3 is built from 13 residues. The CDR3 sequence is CASSSYPYNEQFF. The CDR3 nucleotides are TGTGCCAGCAGCTCATACCCCTACAATGAGCAGTTCTTC.

The chain employs TRBV5-1 and TRBJ2-1, with 14 positions matching TRBD2. Germline V gives CDR1 SGHRS, CDR2 YFSETQ. V lost 0 bases to trimming and J lost 8 bases; unmatched junction nucleotides: 4. The CDR3 is 16 amino acids. CDR3 nucleotides: TGCGCCAGCAGCTTGGTGACTAGCGGGGGGGCGCATGAGCAGTTCTTC. Translating it yields CASSLVTSGGAHEQFF.

V usage is TRBV7-9 and J usage is TRBJ1-4, with TRBD1 identical over 9 bases. The CDR3 is 14 amino acids. CDR1 and CDR2 (germline): SEHNR, FQNEAQ (reference sequence). Unmatched junction bases numbered 4, after V lost 5 bases and J lost 6 bases. CDR3 in amino acids: CASSADRGDEKLFF. The CDR3 DNA reads TGTGCCAGCAGCGCGGACAGGGGAGATGAAAAACTGTTTTTT.

J is TRBJ2-5 and V is TRBV7-2; D gene unclear. V dropped 5 bases and J dropped 4 bases, with 8 bases sitting between them. The CDR3 length is 12 residues. In germline, CDR1 is SGHTA, CDR2 FQGNSA. The CDR3 here is CASSRRPETQYF. The CDR3 region has the DNA TGTGCCAGCAGCCGTAGACCAGAGACCCAGTACTTC. Based on the CDR3 plus reference TRBV7-2 and TRBJ2-5, the full variable domain is GAGVSQSPSNKVTEKGKDVELRCDPISGHTALYWYRQSLGQGLEFLIYFQGNSAPDKSGLPSDRFSAERTGGSVSTLTIQRTQQEDSAVYLCASSRRPETQYFGPGTRLLVL.

The chain has TRBV5-1 and TRBJ2-3; D is unresolved. Germline V CDR1 and CDR2: SGHRS, YFSETQ. V was clipped by 2 bases and J by 1 base, with 5 bases between them. The length of the CDR3 is 13 residues. The CDR3 protein is CASSFVGTDTQYF. As DNA, the CDR3 is TGCGCCAGCAGCTTTGTGGGCACAGATACGCAGTATTTT.

By share of the sample, this clone is large. V and J are TRBV4-1 and TRBJ2-7; 7 nucleotides align to TRBD2. The length of the CDR3 is 16 residues. The V gene's germline CDR1 is MGHRA and CDR2 YSYEKL. Trimming removed 4 bases from V and 2 bases from J; junction bases left unmatched: 11. CDR3 nucleotide sequence: TGCGCCAGCAGCCCCCTGGAAGCGGGACCACCCTACGAGCAGTACTTC. Its protein product is CASSPLEAGPPYEQYF.

This clone was counted a few times. The genes are TRBV6-1 and TRBJ2-1; D might be TRBD2 (5 bases). This CDR3 is 13 amino acids long. CDR1 and CDR2 (germline): MNHNS, SASEGT. The V end was cut by 3 bases, the J end by 15 bases, with 18 bases between. The CDR3 DNA reads TGTGCCAGCAGTGAGCCTCTAGCTCCTACGGTGTTCTTC. Its protein product is CASSEPLAPTVFF.

This clone was seen a handful of times. The chain couples TRBV5-6 to TRBJ2-7, with D possibly TRBD1 on 6 matching bases. The CDR3 is made up of 15 amino acids. V lost 2 bases, J lost 2 bases, and 14 bases lay in between. The germline gives CDR1 SGHDT, CDR2 YYEEEE. CDR3: CASSFRTVITYEQYF. DNA for the CDR3: TGTGCCAGCAGCTTTAGGACAGTGATTACCTACGAGCAGTACTTC.

V gene TRBV7-2 combines with J gene TRBJ1-1; 7 bases match TRBD1. Germline CDR1 reads SGHTA; CDR2 reads FQGNSA. V was clipped by 2 bases and J by 4 bases; unmatched bases: 1. The CDR3 length is 13 residues. The CDR3 DNA is TGTGCCAGCAGCTTATACAGGGGCACTGAAGCTTTCTTT. This encodes CASSLYRGTEAFF.

This clone was detected once. The V and J genes are TRBV29-1 and TRBJ1-2; D unresolved. Germline loops: CDR1 SQVTM, CDR2 ANQGSEA. The ends were cut back, 6 bases at V and 2 bases at J, with 7 bases in the middle. The CDR3 sequence is 11 residues long. The CDR3 nucleotides are TGCAGCGTCGACCTAAACTATGGCTACACCTTC. Its translation: CSVDLNYGYTF. Variable domain in full (rest from reference TRBV29-1 and TRBJ1-2): SAVISQKPSRDICQRGTSLTIQCQVDSQVTMMFWYRQQPGQSLTLIATANQGSEATYESGFVIDKFPISRPNLTFSTLTVSNMSPEDSSIYLCSVDLNYGYTFGSGTRLTVV.

This clone was seen a few times. The chain couples TRBV14 to TRBJ1-1; weak D call: TRBD1 (6 bases). Germline V gives CDR1 SGHDN, CDR2 FVKESK. Trimming cost V 7 bases and J 8 bases, with 17 bases left between them. The length of the CDR3 is 13 residues. CDR3 nucleotides: TGTGCCAGCACCCCCGGCAGGGGAGTAGAAGCTTTCTTT. Translated: CASTPGRGVEAFF.